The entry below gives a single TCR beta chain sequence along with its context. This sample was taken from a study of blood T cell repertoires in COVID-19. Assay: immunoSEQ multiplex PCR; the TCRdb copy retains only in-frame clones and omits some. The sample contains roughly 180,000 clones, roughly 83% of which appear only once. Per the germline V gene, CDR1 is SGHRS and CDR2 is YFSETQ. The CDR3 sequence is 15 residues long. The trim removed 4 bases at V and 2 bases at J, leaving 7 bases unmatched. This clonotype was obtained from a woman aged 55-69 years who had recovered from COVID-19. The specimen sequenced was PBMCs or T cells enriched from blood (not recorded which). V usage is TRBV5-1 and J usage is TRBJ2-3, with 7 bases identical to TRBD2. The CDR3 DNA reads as TGCGCCAGCAGCCTTCCGCGGGGGACCACAGATACGCAGTATTTT. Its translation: CASSLPRGTTDTQYF.